This T cell receptor beta chain is from a study of T-cell memory formation after mild COVID-19. Study at large: TCR clusters largely stayed donor specific.

This clonotype occurred a few times. TCRdb fed the 5' RACE reads into MiXCR, producing one record per CDR3 protein. Here the sample spans some 97,000 distinct CDR3 sequences, 11% being singletons. Germline V CDR1 and CDR2: SEHNR, FQNEAQ (reference sequence). Trimming shortened V by 6 bases and J by 2 bases, and 10 bases separated the two germline ends. The CDR3 spans 13 residues. The receptor was derived from a man aged 18 to 35 who had mild COVID-19 (a few samples of this study predate the infection). Cell type and time point are not known. Specimen: PBMCs or a T cell subset sorted from them (not recorded which). The chain carries TRBV7-9 and TRBJ2-5; D not resolved. CDR3 in DNA: TGTGCCAGCAGTTCGACAACTCAAGAGACCCAGTACTTC. Amino acids: CASSSTTQETQYF.